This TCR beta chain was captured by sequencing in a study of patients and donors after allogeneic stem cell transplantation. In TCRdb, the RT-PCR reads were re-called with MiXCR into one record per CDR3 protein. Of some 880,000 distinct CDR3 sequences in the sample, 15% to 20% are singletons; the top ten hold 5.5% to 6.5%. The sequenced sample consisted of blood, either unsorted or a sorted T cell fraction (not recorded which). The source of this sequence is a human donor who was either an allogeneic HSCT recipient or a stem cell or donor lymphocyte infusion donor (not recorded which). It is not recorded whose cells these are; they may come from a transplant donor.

DNA for the CDR3: TGTGCCAGTAGTATATGGGTTAACACTGAAGCTTTCTTT. This gives the protein CASSIWVNTEAFF. The chain carries TRBV19 and TRBJ1-1; the D is unclear. The CDR3 runs 13 residues. Trimming stripped 2 bases from V and 2 bases from J, with 6 bases between. Looked up from germline, CDR1 is LNHDA and CDR2 is SQIVND (reference sequence).